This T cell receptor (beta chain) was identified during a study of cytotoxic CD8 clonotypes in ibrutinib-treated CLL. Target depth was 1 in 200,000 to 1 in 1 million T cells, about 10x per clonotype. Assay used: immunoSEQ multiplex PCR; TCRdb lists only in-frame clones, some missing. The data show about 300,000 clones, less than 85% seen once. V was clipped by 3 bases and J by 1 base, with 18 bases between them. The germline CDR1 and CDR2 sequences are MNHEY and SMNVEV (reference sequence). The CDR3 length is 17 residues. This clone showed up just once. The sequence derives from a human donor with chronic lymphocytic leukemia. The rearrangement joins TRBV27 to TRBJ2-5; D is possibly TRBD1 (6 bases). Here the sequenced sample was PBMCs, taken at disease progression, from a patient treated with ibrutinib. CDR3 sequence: CASSLLGYGGLQETQYF. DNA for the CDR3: TGTGCCAGCAGTTTGTTGGGGTATGGGGGCCTCCAAGAGACCCAGTACTTC.